The T cell receptor (beta chain) described here comes from a study of T cell responses to AZD1222 COVID-19 vaccine. Study-wide findings and caveats: Once two AZD1222 doses were given, Spike-specific TCR breadth and depth went up.

Assay: immunoSEQ multiplex PCR; the TCRdb copy retains only in-frame clones and omits some. The sample lists about 120,000 clones; about 90% were seen once. From germline, CDR1 is SGHDT and CDR2 YYEEEE. The CDR3 length is 13 residues. Trimming took off 0 bases at V and 7 bases at J, with 8 bases between the two ends. As for this clone: The antigen is undetermined.

The TCR originated in an adult who received the AZD1222 COVID-19 vaccine. The V and J genes are TRBV5-6 and TRBJ2-1; weak D call: TRBD2 (6 bases). Sequencing used peripheral blood, obtained 28 days after the second AZD1222 dose. The CDR3 nucleotides read TGTGCCAGCAGCTTGGGGGGGAGGAATGAGCAGTTCTTC. It encodes CASSLGGRNEQFF.